This passage covers 9 T cell receptor beta chains from one sample sequenced in a study of cytomegalovirus exposure and HLA in healthy donors. Profiling relied on immunoSEQ multiplex PCR, and the TCRdb table lists in-frame clones only, not all of them. The sample holds 100,000 to 150,000 clones, 75% to 90% seen once. Material: PBMCs. Receptors originate from a woman aged 18-29 years in good health and CMV-seronegative.

V gene TRBV4-1 combines with J gene TRBJ1-2; TRBD1 agrees at 7 bases. Germline V gene lookup returns CDR1 MGHRA and CDR2 YSYEKL. The J segment lost 4 bases and the V segment lost 0 bases, leaving 8 bases of the junction unmatched. There are 16 residues in the CDR3. Here the CDR3 DNA reads TGCGCCAGCAGCCAAGAAGGAGTCGGGACAGCCTATGGCTACACCTTC. The encoded protein is CASSQEGVGTAYGYTF.

The rearrangement uses TRBV13 and TRBJ2-3; 9 bases are a match to TRBD2. Germline V gene sequence: CDR1 PRHDT, CDR2 FYEKMQ (reference sequence). J lost 2 bases, V lost 8 bases, and 8 bases had no gene match. The CDR3 is 15 amino acids. DNA of the CDR3: TGTGCCAGCGGTTTAGCGGGAGACCCCACAGATACGCAGTATTTT. Translation gives CASGLAGDPTDTQYF.

V usage is TRBV7-2 and J usage is TRBJ2-7, with 8 bases fitting TRBD2. CDR1 is SGHTA and CDR2 is FQGNSA in the germline V gene. The CDR3 is 14 amino acids. The J segment lost 7 bases and the V segment lost 5 bases, leaving 10 bases of the junction unmatched. The CDR3: CASSHGLAGGEQYF. DNA of the CDR3: TGTGCCAGCAGCCACGGACTAGCCGGGGGGGAGCAGTACTTC.

This chain joins TRBV28 and TRBJ2-7, with 10 bases that match TRBD2. V trimming: 6 bases; J trimming: 0 bases; junction bases outside the gene matches: 20. CDR1 MDHEN and CDR2 SYDVKM come from the germline V gene. This CDR3 comprises 20 residues. In DNA, the CDR3 is TGTGCCAGCAGGACAGAAGGTTGGAAGGCTAGCGGGAGACCCTCCTACGAGCAGTACTTC. The encoded protein is CASRTEGWKASGRPSYEQYF.

This chain connects TRBV21-1 to TRBJ1-4; the DNA was not compared with TRBD1, the D call given in the table. TRBV21-1 is noted as a pseudogene. The CDR3 loop spans 14 amino acids. The CDR3 here is CASRRPTGYEKLFF. CDR3 DNA: TGTGCCAGCAGGCGGCCGACAGGGTATGAAAAACTGTTTTTT.

This CDR3 reads CASSQDQGGLNTGELFF. DNA of the CDR3: TGTGCCAGCAGCCAAGATCAGGGCGGATTGAACACCGGGGAGCTGTTTTTT. The chain uses TRBV4-2 and TRBJ2-2; D may be TRBD1 (5 bases). The CDR3 runs 17 residues. CDR1 and CDR2 from the germline V gene are LGHNA and YNFKEQ. Trimming shortened V by 0 bases and J by 1 base, and 12 bases separated the two germline ends.

The chain employs TRBV4-2 and TRBJ2-1; 7 bases line up with TRBD2. From germline, CDR1 is LGHNA and CDR2 YNFKEQ. V trimming: 1 base; J trimming: 4 bases; junction bases outside the gene matches: 10. The CDR3 loop spans 17 amino acids. This chain's CDR3 is CASSQGSSGTTYNEQFF. CDR3 DNA: TGTGCCAGCAGCCAAGGATCGAGTGGGACTACTTACAATGAGCAGTTCTTC.

This sequence joins TRBV7-9 and TRBJ2-1; 8 nucleotides line up with TRBD2. This CDR3 is 15 amino acids long. J lost 8 bases, V lost 5 bases, and 11 bases had no gene match. Germline CDR1 is SEHNR and CDR2 is FQNEAQ (reference sequence). In DNA, the CDR3 is TGTGCCAGCAGCCTGAGTGGGACTAGGGCCGATGAGCAGTTCTTC. This gives the protein CASSLSGTRADEQFF.

The chain carries TRBV6-6 and TRBJ2-7, with 8 bases identical to TRBD1. The CDR3 is 13 residues long. After removal of 2 bases from V and 7 bases from J, the junction contained 4 bases not matched to a gene. The germline V gene has CDR1 MNHNY and CDR2 SVGAGI (reference sequence). The chain's CDR3 is CASSYQGAREQYF. The CDR3 region has the DNA TGTGCCAGCAGTTACCAGGGGGCGCGGGAGCAGTACTTC.